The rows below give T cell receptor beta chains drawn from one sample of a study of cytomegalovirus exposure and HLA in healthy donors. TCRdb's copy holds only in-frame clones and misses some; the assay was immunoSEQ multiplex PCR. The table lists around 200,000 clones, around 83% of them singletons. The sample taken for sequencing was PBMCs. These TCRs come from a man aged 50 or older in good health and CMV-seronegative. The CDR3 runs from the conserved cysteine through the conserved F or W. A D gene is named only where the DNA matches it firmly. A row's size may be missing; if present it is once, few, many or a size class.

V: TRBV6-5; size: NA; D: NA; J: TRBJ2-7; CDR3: CASSYYDRPGYEQYF; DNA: TGTGCCAGCAGTTACTACGACAGACCCGGTTACGAGCAGTACTTC
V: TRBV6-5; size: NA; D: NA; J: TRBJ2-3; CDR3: CASRRGSPDTQYF; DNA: TGTGCCAGCAGAAGGGGGTCTCCTGATACGCAGTATTTT
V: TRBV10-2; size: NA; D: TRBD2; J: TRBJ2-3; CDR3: CASTGAGGGNTQYF; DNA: TGCGCCAGCACAGGAGCGGGGGGTGGGAATACGCAGTATTTT
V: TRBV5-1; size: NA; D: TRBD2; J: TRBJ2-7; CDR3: CASSFTSGVYEQYF; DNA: TGCGCCAGCAGCTTCACTAGCGGGGTCTACGAGCAGTACTTC
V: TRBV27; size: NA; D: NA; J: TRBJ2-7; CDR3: CASSLSGSGYYEQYF; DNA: TGTGCCAGCAGTTTATCGGGGAGTGGCTACTACGAGCAGTACTTC
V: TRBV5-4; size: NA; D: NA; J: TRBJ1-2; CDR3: CASSYKSGDDYGYTF; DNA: TGTGCCAGCAGCTATAAGTCAGGGGACGACTATGGCTACACCTTC
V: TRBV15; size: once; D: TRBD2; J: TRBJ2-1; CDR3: CATSRDPGTSGNEQFF; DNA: TGTGCCACCAGCAGAGACCCCGGGACTAGCGGTAATGAGCAGTTCTTC
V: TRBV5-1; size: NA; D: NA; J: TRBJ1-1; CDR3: CASSLAWGRSGTEAFF; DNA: TGCGCCAGCAGCTTGGCGTGGGGGAGGTCGGGCACTGAAGCTTTCTTT
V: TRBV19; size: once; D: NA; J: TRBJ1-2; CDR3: CASSIGTGFYGYTF; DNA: TGTGCCAGTAGTATAGGAACAGGATTCTATGGCTACACCTTC
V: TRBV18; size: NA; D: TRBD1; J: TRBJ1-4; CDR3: CASSRPGQQAEKLFF; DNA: TGTGCCAGCTCACGCCCGGGACAGCAAGCAGAAAAACTGTTTTTT
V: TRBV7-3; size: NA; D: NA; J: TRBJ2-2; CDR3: CASSSALSGTGELFF; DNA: TGTGCCAGCAGCAGTGCTCTAAGCGGGACCGGGGAGCTGTTTTTT
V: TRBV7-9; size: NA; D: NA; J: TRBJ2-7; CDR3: CASSSRAAGLGEQYF; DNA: TGTGCCAGCAGCTCCCGGGCAGCGGGTTTGGGCGAGCAGTACTTC
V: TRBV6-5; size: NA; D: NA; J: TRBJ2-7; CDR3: CASSSITGKYEQYF; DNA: TGTGCCAGCAGTTCCATCACAGGAAAATACGAGCAGTACTTC
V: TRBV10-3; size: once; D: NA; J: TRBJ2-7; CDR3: CAILRNSYEQYF; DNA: TGTGCCATCTTGAGGAACTCCTACGAGCAGTACTTC
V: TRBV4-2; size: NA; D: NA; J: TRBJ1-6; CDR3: CASSHTGDRPDSPLHF; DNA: TGTGCCAGCAGCCACACAGGAGACAGGCCGGATTCACCCCTCCACTTT
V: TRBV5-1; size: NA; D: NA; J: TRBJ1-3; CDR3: CASSFEGSGNTIYF; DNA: TGCGCCAGCAGCTTCGAGGGTTCTGGAAACACCATATATTTT